These T cell receptor beta chains were read from a single sample in a study of T cell responses to AZD1222 COVID-19 vaccine. Repertoires were generated with immunoSEQ multiplex PCR, while TCRdb's copy carries only in-frame clones and drops some. This sample has 120,000 to 150,000 clones, with approximately 90% found just once. The starting material was peripheral blood, obtained on day 0 of AZD1222 vaccination. All receptors come from an adult in good health. CDR3s include the opening cysteine and the closing phenylalanine or tryptophan. A D gene is named only where the DNA matches it firmly. Rows give clone size only sometimes, using once, few, many, or a class for an expanded clone.

CDR3aa: CASSVAVGFTTGNTIYF
CDR3nt: TGTGCCAGCAGCGTAGCTGTGGGCTTCACTACTGGAAACACCATATATTTT
abundance: once
d_gene: NA
j_gene: TRBJ1-3
v_gene: TRBV9

CDR3aa: CASSFGRQGGGYTF
CDR3nt: TGTGCCAGCAGCTTTGGTCGACAGGGTGGTGGCTACACCTTC
abundance: once
d_gene: TRBD1
j_gene: TRBJ1-2
v_gene: TRBV7-9

CDR3aa: CASSFGEDTQYF
CDR3nt: TGTGCCAGCAGCTTCGGGGAAGATACGCAGTATTTT
abundance: once
d_gene: NA
j_gene: TRBJ2-3
v_gene: TRBV13

CDR3aa: CASSRSRDRGRDEQYF
CDR3nt: TGCGCCAGCAGCCGGAGTAGGGACAGGGGTAGGGACGAGCAGTACTTC
abundance: NA
d_gene: TRBD1
j_gene: TRBJ2-7
v_gene: TRBV5-1

CDR3aa: CASRLTGYYGYTF
CDR3nt: TGTGCCAGCAGGTTGACAGGGTACTATGGCTACACCTTC
abundance: NA
d_gene: TRBD1
j_gene: TRBJ1-2
v_gene: TRBV7-2

CDR3aa: CASSYDPGRPEQFF
CDR3nt: TGTGCCAGCAGTTACGATCCGGGGCGGCCGGAGCAGTTCTTC
abundance: NA
d_gene: NA
j_gene: TRBJ2-1
v_gene: TRBV6-5

CDR3aa: CASSIWVYEQYF
CDR3nt: TGTGCCAGTAGTATATGGGTCTACGAGCAGTACTTC
abundance: once
d_gene: NA
j_gene: TRBJ2-7
v_gene: TRBV19

CDR3aa: CASTNRNSNQPQHF
CDR3nt: TGTGCCAGCACTAACAGGAATAGCAATCAGCCCCAGCATTTT
abundance: NA
d_gene: NA
j_gene: TRBJ1-5
v_gene: TRBV2

CDR3aa: CASSLDPQGSWETQYF
CDR3nt: TGCGCCAGCAGCCTAGATCCTCAGGGAAGCTGGGAGACCCAGTACTTC
abundance: NA
d_gene: NA
j_gene: TRBJ2-5
v_gene: TRBV5-1

CDR3aa: CASSEVGGTTDTQYF
CDR3nt: TGTGCCAGCAGTGAAGTTGGGGGGACCACAGATACGCAGTATTTT
abundance: NA
d_gene: NA
j_gene: TRBJ2-3
v_gene: TRBV6-1

CDR3aa: CASRSAEDQPQHF
CDR3nt: TGTGCCAGCAGGTCCGCGGAGGATCAGCCCCAGCATTTT
abundance: NA
d_gene: NA
j_gene: TRBJ1-5
v_gene: TRBV12-3/TRBV12-4

CDR3aa: CASSLLQYGYTF
CDR3nt: TGTGCCAGCAGTTTATTACAGTATGGCTACACCTTC
abundance: NA
d_gene: NA
j_gene: TRBJ1-2
v_gene: TRBV28

CDR3aa: CASSLQLGNTEAFF
CDR3nt: TGTGCCAGCAGCCTCCAACTCGGTAACACTGAAGCTTTCTTT
abundance: NA
d_gene: NA
j_gene: TRBJ1-1
v_gene: TRBV4-2

CDR3aa: CASSLARGSAPLHF
CDR3nt: TGTGCCAGCAGCTTGGCGCGGGGATCGGCACCCCTCCACTTT
abundance: NA
d_gene: NA
j_gene: TRBJ1-6
v_gene: TRBV5-8

CDR3aa: CASSSRDRNEAFF
CDR3nt: TGTGCCAGCAGCTCCCGGGACAGGAATGAAGCTTTCTTT
abundance: NA
d_gene: TRBD1
j_gene: TRBJ1-1
v_gene: TRBV7-9

CDR3aa: CASSALGFGYTF
CDR3nt: TGTGCCAGTAGTGCCCTGGGGTTTGGCTACACCTTC
abundance: NA
d_gene: NA
j_gene: TRBJ1-2
v_gene: TRBV19

CDR3aa: CASSFSTANYGYTF
CDR3nt: TGCGCCAGCAGCTTTTCGACAGCTAACTATGGCTACACCTTC
abundance: NA
d_gene: NA
j_gene: TRBJ1-2
v_gene: TRBV5-1

CDR3aa: CASSQGGLDMETQYF
CDR3nt: TGCGCCAGCAGCCAAGGTGGATTAGACATGGAGACCCAGTACTTC
abundance: NA
d_gene: NA
j_gene: TRBJ2-5
v_gene: TRBV4-1

CDR3aa: CASSYRGGEQYF
CDR3nt: TGTGCCAGCAGCTACAGGGGGGGCGAGCAGTACTTC
abundance: NA
d_gene: NA
j_gene: TRBJ2-7
v_gene: TRBV5-8

CDR3aa: CASRRGLVGTEAFF
CDR3nt: TGTGCCAGCCGCCGAGGTCTCGTGGGCACTGAAGCTTTCTTT
abundance: few
d_gene: NA
j_gene: TRBJ1-1
v_gene: TRBV6-2/TRBV6-3

CDR3aa: CASSQETSSLTYNEQFF
CDR3nt: TGTGCCAGCAGCCAAGAAACGTCTAGCTTAACATACAATGAGCAGTTCTTC
abundance: NA
d_gene: NA
j_gene: TRBJ2-1
v_gene: TRBV3-1/TRBV3-2

CDR3aa: CASSPGVQETQYF
CDR3nt: TGCGCCAGCAGCCCCGGGGTGCAAGAGACCCAGTACTTC
abundance: NA
d_gene: NA
j_gene: TRBJ2-5
v_gene: TRBV4-1

CDR3aa: CASSSTSGGYTGELFF
CDR3nt: TGTGCCAGCAGCTCCACTAGCGGGGGTTACACCGGGGAGCTGTTTTTT
abundance: NA
d_gene: TRBD2
j_gene: TRBJ2-2
v_gene: TRBV7-3

CDR3aa: CASRLTTSSEQFF
CDR3nt: TGTGCCAGCCGCTTGACGACTAGCTCTGAGCAGTTCTTC
abundance: NA
d_gene: TRBD2
j_gene: TRBJ2-1
v_gene: TRBV7-2

CDR3aa: CASSLSNTEAFF
CDR3nt: TGTGCCAGCAGTCTATCAAACACTGAAGCTTTCTTT
abundance: NA
d_gene: NA
j_gene: TRBJ1-1
v_gene: TRBV11-2

CDR3aa: CASSLGWDTEAFF
CDR3nt: TGTGCCAGCAGCCTTGGGTGGGACACTGAAGCTTTCTTT
abundance: NA
d_gene: NA
j_gene: TRBJ1-1
v_gene: TRBV12-3/TRBV12-4

CDR3aa: CASSLFGVGEGDTQYF
CDR3nt: TGTGCCAGCAGTTTATTCGGGGTTGGTGAGGGAGATACGCAGTATTTT
abundance: NA
d_gene: NA
j_gene: TRBJ2-3
v_gene: TRBV28

CDR3aa: CASSHPRGGDYGYTF
CDR3nt: TGTGCCAGCAGTCACCCCCGGGGAGGGGACTATGGCTACACCTTC
abundance: NA
d_gene: NA
j_gene: TRBJ1-2
v_gene: TRBV6-5

CDR3aa: CASSSTPPDRHYTEAFF
CDR3nt: TGTGCCAGCAGCTCAACCCCTCCGGACAGACATTACACTGAAGCTTTCTTT
abundance: NA
d_gene: NA
j_gene: TRBJ1-1
v_gene: TRBV7-9

CDR3aa: CASSQDGGITEAFF
CDR3nt: TGTGCCAGCAGCCAAGATGGGGGAATCACTGAAGCTTTCTTT
abundance: NA
d_gene: NA
j_gene: TRBJ1-1
v_gene: TRBV3-1/TRBV3-2

CDR3aa: CASSSTPQETQYF
CDR3nt: TGCGCCAGCAGCTCCACTCCACAAGAGACCCAGTACTTC
abundance: NA
d_gene: NA
j_gene: TRBJ2-5
v_gene: TRBV5-1

CDR3aa: CASSKAPGRQQPQHF
CDR3nt: TGTGCCAGCAGCAAAGCCCCGGGGAGGCAACAGCCCCAGCATTTT
abundance: once
d_gene: NA
j_gene: TRBJ1-5
v_gene: TRBV7-2

CDR3aa: CASSLTGLTDTEAFF
CDR3nt: TGTGCCAGCAGTTTGACAGGGTTAACGGACACTGAAGCTTTCTTT
abundance: once
d_gene: TRBD1
j_gene: TRBJ1-1
v_gene: TRBV28

CDR3aa: CASSLGQGRDQPQHF
CDR3nt: TGTGCCAGCAGCTTGGGACAGGGAAGGGATCAGCCCCAGCATTTT
abundance: NA
d_gene: TRBD1
j_gene: TRBJ1-5
v_gene: TRBV5-6

CDR3aa: CASSLKTGGRTNTEAFF
CDR3nt: TGTGCCAGCAGCTTGAAGACCGGGGGAAGAACCAACACTGAAGCTTTCTTT
abundance: NA
d_gene: NA
j_gene: TRBJ1-1
v_gene: TRBV5-4

CDR3aa: CASSLGTSVDEQYF
CDR3nt: TGTGCCAGCAGCCTGGGGACTAGCGTAGACGAGCAGTACTTC
abundance: NA
d_gene: TRBD2
j_gene: TRBJ2-7
v_gene: TRBV3-1/TRBV3-2

CDR3aa: CASSLTRGNYGYTF
CDR3nt: TGTGCCAGCAGCTTGACCCGGGGCAACTATGGCTACACCTTC
abundance: NA
d_gene: NA
j_gene: TRBJ1-2
v_gene: TRBV5-4